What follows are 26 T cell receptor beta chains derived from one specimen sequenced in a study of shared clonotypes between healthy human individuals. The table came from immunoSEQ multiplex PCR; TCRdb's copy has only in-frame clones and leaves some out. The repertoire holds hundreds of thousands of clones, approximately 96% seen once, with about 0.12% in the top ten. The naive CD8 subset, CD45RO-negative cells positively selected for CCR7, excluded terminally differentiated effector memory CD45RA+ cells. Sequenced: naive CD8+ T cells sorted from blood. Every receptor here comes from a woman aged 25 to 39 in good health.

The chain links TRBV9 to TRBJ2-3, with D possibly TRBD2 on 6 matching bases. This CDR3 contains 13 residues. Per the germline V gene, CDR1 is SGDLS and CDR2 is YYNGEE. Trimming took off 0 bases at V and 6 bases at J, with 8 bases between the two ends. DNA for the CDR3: TGTGCCAGCAGCGTAGGCGGGGAGGATACGCAGTATTTT. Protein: CASSVGGEDTQYF.

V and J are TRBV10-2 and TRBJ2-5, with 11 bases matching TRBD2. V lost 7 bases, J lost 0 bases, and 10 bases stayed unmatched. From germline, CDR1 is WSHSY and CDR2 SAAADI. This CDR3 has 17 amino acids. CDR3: CASNRGTSGSNQETQYF. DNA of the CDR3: TGCGCCAGCAATAGAGGGACTAGCGGCTCTAACCAAGAGACCCAGTACTTC.

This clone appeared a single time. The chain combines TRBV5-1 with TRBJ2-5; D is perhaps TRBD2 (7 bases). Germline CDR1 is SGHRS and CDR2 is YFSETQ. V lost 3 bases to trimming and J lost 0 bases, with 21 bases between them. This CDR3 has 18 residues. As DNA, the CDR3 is TGCGCCAGCAGCTCGGGACCCGGGGGGCTTGTGTACCAAGAGACCCAGTACTTC. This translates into CASSSGPGGLVYQETQYF.

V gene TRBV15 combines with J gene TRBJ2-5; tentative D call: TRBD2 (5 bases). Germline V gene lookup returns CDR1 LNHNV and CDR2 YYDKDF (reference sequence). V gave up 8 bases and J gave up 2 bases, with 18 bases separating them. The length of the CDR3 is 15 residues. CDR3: CATALPGGGQETQYF. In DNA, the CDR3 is TGTGCCACCGCACTCCCTGGAGGCGGGCAAGAGACCCAGTACTTC.

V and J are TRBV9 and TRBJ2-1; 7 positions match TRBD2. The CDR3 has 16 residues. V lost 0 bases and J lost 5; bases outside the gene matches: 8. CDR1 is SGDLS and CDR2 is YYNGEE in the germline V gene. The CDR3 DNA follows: TGTGCCAGCAGCGTAGAGGGGAGGGCCGCCCACAATGAGCAGTTCTTC. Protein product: CASSVEGRAAHNEQFF.

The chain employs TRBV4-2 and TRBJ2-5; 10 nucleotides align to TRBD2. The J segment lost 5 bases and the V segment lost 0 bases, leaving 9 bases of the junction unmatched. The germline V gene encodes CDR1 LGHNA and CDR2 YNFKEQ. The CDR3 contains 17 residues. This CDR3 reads CASSQETEREGGETQYF. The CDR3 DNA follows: TGTGCCAGCAGCCAAGAAACGGAGCGGGAGGGAGGGGAGACCCAGTACTTC.

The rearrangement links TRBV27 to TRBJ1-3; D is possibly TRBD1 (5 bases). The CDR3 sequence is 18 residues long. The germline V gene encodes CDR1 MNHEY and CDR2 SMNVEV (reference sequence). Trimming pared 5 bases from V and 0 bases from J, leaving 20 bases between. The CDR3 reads CASSTTSLGPLSGNTIYF. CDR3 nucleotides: TGTGCCAGCAGTACCACTTCACTGGGACCACTCTCTGGAAACACCATATATTTT.

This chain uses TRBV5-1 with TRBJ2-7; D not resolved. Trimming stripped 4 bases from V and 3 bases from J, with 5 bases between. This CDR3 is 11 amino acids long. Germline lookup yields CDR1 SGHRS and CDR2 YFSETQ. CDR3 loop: CASSLNYEQYF. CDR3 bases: TGCGCCAGCAGCCTAAACTACGAGCAGTACTTC.

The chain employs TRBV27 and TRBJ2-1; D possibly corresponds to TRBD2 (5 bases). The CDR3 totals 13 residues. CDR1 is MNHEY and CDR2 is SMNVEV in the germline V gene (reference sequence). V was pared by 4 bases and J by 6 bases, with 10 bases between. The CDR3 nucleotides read TGTGCCAGCAGTTCCACTAGTGGCAATGAGCAGTTCTTC. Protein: CASSSTSGNEQFF.

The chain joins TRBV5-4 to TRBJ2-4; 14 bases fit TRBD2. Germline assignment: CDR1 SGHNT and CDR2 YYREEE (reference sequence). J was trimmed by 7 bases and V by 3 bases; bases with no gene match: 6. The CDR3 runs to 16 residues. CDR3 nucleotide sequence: TGTGCCAGCAGCTCCGGGACTAGCGGGAGTAGGAACATTCAGTACTTC. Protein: CASSSGTSGSRNIQYF.

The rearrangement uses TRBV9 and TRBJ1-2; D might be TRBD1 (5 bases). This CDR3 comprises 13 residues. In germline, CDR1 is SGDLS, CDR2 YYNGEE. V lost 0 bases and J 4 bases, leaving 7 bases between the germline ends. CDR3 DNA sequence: TGTGCCAGCAGCGTAGGAGGGACCTATGGCTACACCTTC. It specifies CASSVGGTYGYTF.

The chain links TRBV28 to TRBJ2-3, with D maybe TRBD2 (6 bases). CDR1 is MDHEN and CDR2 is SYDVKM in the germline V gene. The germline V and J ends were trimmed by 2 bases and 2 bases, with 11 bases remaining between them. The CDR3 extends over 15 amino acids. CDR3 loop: CASSLNPGDTDTQYF. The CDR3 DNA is TGTGCCAGCAGTTTAAACCCGGGGGACACAGATACGCAGTATTTT.

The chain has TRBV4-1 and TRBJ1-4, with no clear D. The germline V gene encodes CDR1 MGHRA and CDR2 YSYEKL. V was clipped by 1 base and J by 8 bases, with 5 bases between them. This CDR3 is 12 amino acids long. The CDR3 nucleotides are TGCGCCAGCAGCCAAGGTTCAGAAAAACTGTTTTTT. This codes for CASSQGSEKLFF.

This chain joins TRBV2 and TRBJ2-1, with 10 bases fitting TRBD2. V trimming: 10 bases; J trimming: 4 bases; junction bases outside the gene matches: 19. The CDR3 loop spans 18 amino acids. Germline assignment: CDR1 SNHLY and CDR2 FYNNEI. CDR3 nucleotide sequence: TGTGCCAACCCCGTCTCTAGCGGGAGAGGGGGGGTTTACAATGAGCAGTTCTTC. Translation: CANPVSSGRGGVYNEQFF.

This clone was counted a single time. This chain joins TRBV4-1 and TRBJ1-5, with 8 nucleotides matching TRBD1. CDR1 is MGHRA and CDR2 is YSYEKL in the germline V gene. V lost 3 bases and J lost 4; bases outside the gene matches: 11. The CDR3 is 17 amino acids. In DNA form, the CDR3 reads TGCGCCAGCAGCCAGGTAATGACAGGGGCTGCTAATCAGCCCCAGCATTTT. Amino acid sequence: CASSQVMTGAANQPQHF.

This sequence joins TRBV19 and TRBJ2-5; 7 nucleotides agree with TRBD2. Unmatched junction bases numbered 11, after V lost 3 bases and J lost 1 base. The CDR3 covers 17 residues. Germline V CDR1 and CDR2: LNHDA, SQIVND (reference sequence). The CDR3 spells CASSIWLAEGLQETQYF. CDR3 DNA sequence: TGTGCCAGTAGTATTTGGCTAGCGGAGGGACTCCAAGAGACCCAGTACTTC.

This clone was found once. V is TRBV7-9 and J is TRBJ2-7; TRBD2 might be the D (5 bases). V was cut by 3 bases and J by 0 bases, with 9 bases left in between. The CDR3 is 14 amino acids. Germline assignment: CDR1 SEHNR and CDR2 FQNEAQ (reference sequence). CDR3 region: CASSLTTSSYEQYF. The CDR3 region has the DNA TGTGCCAGCAGCTTGACAACTAGCTCCTACGAGCAGTACTTC.

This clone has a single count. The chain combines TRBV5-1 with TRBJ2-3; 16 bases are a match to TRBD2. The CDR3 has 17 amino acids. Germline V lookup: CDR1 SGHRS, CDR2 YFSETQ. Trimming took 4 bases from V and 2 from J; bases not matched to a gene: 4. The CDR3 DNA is TGCGCCAGCAGCCCGGGGACTAGCGGGAGGGCCACAGATACGCAGTATTTT. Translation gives CASSPGTSGRATDTQYF.

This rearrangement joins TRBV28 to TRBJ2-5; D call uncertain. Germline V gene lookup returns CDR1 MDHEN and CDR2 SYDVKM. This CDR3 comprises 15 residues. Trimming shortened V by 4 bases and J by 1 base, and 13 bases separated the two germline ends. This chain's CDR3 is CASSSRIDIQETQYF. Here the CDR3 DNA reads TGTGCCAGCAGTTCCCGAATAGATATCCAAGAGACCCAGTACTTC. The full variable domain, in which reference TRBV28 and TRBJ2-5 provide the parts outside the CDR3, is DVKVTQSSRYLVKRTGEKVFLECVQDMDHENMFWYRQDPGLGLRLIYFSYDVKMKEKGDIPEGYSVSREKKERFSLILESASTNQTSMYLCASSSRIDIQETQYFGPGTRLLVL.

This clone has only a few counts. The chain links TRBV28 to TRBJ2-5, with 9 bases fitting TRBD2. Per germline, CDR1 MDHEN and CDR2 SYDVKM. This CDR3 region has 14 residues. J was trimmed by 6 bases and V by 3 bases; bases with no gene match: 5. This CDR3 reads CASSFVAGAQTQYF. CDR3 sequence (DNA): TGTGCCAGCAGTTTTGTAGCGGGAGCCCAGACCCAGTACTTC.

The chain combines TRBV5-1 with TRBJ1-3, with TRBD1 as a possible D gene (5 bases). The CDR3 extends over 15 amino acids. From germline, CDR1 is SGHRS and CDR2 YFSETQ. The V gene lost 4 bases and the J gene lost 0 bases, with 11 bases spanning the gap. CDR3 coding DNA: TGCGCCAGCAGCCACTCAGGGCGCTCTGGAAACACCATATATTTT. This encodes CASSHSGRSGNTIYF.

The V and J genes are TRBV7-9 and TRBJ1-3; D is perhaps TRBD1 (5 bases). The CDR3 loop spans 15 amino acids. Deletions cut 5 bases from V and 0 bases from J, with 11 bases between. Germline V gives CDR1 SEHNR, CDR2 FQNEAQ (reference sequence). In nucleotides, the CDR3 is TGTGCCAGCAGCCCCCCCAGGGACTCTGGAAACACCATATATTTT. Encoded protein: CASSPPRDSGNTIYF.

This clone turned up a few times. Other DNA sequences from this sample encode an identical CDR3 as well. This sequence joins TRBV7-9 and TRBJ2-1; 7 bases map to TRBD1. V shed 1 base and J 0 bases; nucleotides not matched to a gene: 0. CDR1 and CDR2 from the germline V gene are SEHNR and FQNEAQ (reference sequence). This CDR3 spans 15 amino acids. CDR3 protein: CASSLGQGSYNEQFF. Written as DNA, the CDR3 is TGTGCCAGCAGCTTAGGACAGGGCTCCTACAATGAGCAGTTCTTC. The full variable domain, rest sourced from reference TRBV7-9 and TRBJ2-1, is DTGVSQNPRHKITKRGQNVTFRCDPISEHNRLYWYRQTLGQGPEFLTYFQNEAQLEKSRLLSDRFSAERPKGSFSTLEIQRTEQGDSAMYLCASSLGQGSYNEQFFGPGTRLTVL.

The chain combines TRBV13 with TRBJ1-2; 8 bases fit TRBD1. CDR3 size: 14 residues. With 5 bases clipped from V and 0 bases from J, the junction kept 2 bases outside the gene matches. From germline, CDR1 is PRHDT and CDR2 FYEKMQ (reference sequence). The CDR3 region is CASSPDRANYGYTF. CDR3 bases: TGTGCCAGCAGCCCGGACAGGGCTAACTATGGCTACACCTTC.

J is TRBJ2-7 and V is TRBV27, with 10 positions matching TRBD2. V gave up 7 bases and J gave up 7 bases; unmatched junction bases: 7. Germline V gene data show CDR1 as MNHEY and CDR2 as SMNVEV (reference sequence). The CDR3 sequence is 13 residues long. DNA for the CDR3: TGTGCCAGCAAGCCTAGCGGGAGCGGGGAGCAGTACTTC. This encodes CASKPSGSGEQYF.

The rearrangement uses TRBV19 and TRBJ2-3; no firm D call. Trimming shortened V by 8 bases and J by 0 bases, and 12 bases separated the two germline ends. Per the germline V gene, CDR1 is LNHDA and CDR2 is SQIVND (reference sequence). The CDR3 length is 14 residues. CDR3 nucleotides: TGTGCCAGTCTCGACCAAAGAAGCACAGATACGCAGTATTTT. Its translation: CASLDQRSTDTQYF. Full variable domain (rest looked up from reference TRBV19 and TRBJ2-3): DGGITQSPKYLFRKEGQNVTLSCEQNLNHDAMYWYRQDPGQGLRLIYYSQIVNDFQKGDIAEGYSVSREKKESFPLTVTSAQKNPTAFYLCASLDQRSTDTQYFGPGTRLTVL.